A selection of T cell receptor beta chains follows, all from one sample in a study of T cell responses to AZD1222 COVID-19 vaccine. Method: immunoSEQ multiplex PCR; TCRdb's copy keeps in-frame clones and lacks some. The sample consists of 150,000 or so clones, 85% to 95% of them appearing once. The sample here was peripheral blood, taken 28 days after the second AZD1222 dose. The receptors were gathered from an adult who received the AZD1222 COVID-19 vaccine. Each CDR3 is given with its conserved first and last residue. The order of the fields is D gene, V gene, CDR3 length, J gene, CDR3 protein. A D gene is named only where the DNA matches it firmly.

TRBD1	TRBV24-1	13	TRBJ1-5	CATKGQGNQPQHF
NA	TRBV28	16	TRBJ1-5	CASSPWTENSNQPQHF
NA	TRBV4-1	15	TRBJ2-2	CASSQEGVGTGELFF
TRBD1	TRBV27	14	TRBJ1-2	CASSPGTAYYGYTF
TRBD1	TRBV29-1	14	TRBJ1-2	CSVEGGQFGYGYTF
TRBD2	TRBV6-5	14	TRBJ2-1	CASRLAITYNEQFF
TRBD1	TRBV5-6	12	TRBJ1-1	CASSPRGEGAFF
NA	TRBV11-2	15	TRBJ2-2	CASSLEPGTTGELFF
NA	TRBV11-2	15	TRBJ1-2	CASSFSAGSIYGYTF
TRBD1	TRBV18	16	TRBJ1-2	CASSLLDTGGTYGYTF
NA	TRBV4-3	15	TRBJ2-7	CASSQDSGVAAEQYF
NA	TRBV21-1	15	TRBJ2-7	CASSRGQGVSYEQYF
NA	TRBV28	13	TRBJ2-1	CASKRTGGYEQFF
NA	TRBV4-1	18	TRBJ2-1	CASSQGFIRDTNYNEQFF
NA	TRBV5-1	14	TRBJ2-7	CASSFTRDSYEQYF
NA	TRBV24-1	13	TRBJ2-7	CATSEGATYEQYF
TRBD2	TRBV19	15	TRBJ2-1	CASSITGTRSNEQFF
TRBD2	TRBV2	13	TRBJ2-3	CASVRAGADTQYF
TRBD2	TRBV3-1/TRBV3-2	20	TRBJ2-7	CASSQDITSGYGTADYEQYF
NA	TRBV27	15	TRBJ1-4	CASPPTPPPYEKLFF
TRBD2	TRBV11-2	15	TRBJ2-5	CASSLARHDAGAQYF
NA	TRBV9	11	TRBJ2-7	CASSADYEQYF
NA	TRBV3-1/TRBV3-2	14	TRBJ1-2	CASSQDNGVDGYTF
NA	TRBV5-6	11	TRBJ2-5	CASSWEETQYF
NA	TRBV7-9	14	TRBJ1-5	CASSLMGRDQPQHF
TRBD1	TRBV10-3	14	TRBJ1-2	CAISEGQAYYGYTF
TRBD1	TRBV29-1	14	TRBJ1-1	CSAYRQGASTEAFF
TRBD2	TRBV5-1	13	TRBJ2-1	CASSKREPNEQFF
NA	TRBV7-2	15	TRBJ2-5	CASSWAFSGQETQYF
NA	TRBV7-9	16	TRBJ1-5	CASSLAKAYSNQPQHF
TRBD2	TRBV15	17	TRBJ2-5	CATSAGTSGSGRETQYF